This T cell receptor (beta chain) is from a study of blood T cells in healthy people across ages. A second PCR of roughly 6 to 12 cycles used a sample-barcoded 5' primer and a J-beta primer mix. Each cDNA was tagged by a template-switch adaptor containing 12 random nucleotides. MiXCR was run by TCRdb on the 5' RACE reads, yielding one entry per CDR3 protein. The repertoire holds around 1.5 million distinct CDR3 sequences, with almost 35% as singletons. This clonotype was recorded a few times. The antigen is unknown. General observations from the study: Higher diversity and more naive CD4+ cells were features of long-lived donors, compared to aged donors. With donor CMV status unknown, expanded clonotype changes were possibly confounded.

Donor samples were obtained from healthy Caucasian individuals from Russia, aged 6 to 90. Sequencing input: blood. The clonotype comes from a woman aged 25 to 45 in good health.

The CDR3 spells CAWRIGGASVDEQFF. The CDR3, as DNA: TGTGCCTGGAGAATTGGGGGGGCCTCCGTCGATGAGCAGTTCTTC. This sequence joins TRBV30 and TRBJ2-1; a weak D match, TRBD2 (7 bases). The V gene lost 3 bases and the J gene lost 8 bases, with 20 bases spanning the gap. Germline V gene sequence: CDR1 GTSNPN, CDR2 SVGIG (reference sequence). CDR3 length: 15 amino acids.